The clone carrying this T cell receptor beta chain appeared once. V lost 0 bases to trimming and J lost 4 bases, with 23 bases between them. The CDR3 covers 19 residues. The germline gives CDR1 SGHRS, CDR2 YFSETQ. The data were taken from a study of blood T cell repertoires in COVID-19. Study in general: COVID-19 samples, acute and convalescent, were from the United States, Italy and Spain. Nucleic acid was either cDNA or gDNA, and it came from T cells, B-cell-depleted T cells, or PBMCs.

Original methodology: The authors estimated nucleated cell counts from reference gene primer amplification. Using immunoSEQ multiplex PCR, the repertoire was profiled, and TCRdb retains in-frame clones only, with some absent. That table supplies the V and J calls and clone size; D and trimming were determined from the DNA. The sample shows approximately 140,000 clones, roughly 82% of them seen only once. This chain uses TRBV5-1 with TRBJ2-1; a weak D match, TRBD1 (8 bases). The source material was peripheral blood. This clonotype was obtained from a man aged 65-85 years with acute or convalescent COVID-19. The CDR3 protein is CASSLGQGAKLAVYNEQFF. The CDR3 DNA sequence: TGCGCCAGCAGCTTGGGGCAGGGGGCTAAGCTAGCGGTTTACAATGAGCAGTTCTTC.